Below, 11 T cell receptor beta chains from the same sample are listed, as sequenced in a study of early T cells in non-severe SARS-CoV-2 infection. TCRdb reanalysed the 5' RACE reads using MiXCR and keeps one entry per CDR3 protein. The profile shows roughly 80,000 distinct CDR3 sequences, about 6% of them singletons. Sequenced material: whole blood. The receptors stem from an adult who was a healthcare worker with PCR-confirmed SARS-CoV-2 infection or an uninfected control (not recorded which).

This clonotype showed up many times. The CDR3 loop reads CATSDGVAGLQETQYF. CDR3 sequence (DNA): TGTGCCACCAGTGATGGGGTAGCGGGGCTCCAAGAGACCCAGTACTTC. V gene TRBV24-1 combines with J gene TRBJ2-5; TRBD2 matches at 8 bases. J gave up 1 base and V 3 bases, and 6 bases lay outside the gene matches. This CDR3 has 16 amino acids. The germline CDR1 and CDR2 sequences are KGHDR and SFDVKD.

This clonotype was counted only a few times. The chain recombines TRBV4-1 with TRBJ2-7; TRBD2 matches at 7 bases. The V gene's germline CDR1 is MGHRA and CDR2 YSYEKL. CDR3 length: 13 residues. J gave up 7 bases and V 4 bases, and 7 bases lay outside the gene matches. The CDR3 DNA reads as TGCGCCAGCAGCCGGGGAGGGCTCCAAGAGCAGTACTTC. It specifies CASSRGGLQEQYF.

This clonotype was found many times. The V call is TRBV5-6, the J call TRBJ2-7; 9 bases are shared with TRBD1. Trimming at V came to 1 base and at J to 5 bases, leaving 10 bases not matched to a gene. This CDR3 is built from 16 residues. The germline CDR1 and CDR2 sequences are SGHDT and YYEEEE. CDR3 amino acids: CASSLIHGTGLDEQYF. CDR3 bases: TGTGCCAGCAGCTTGATACATGGGACAGGGTTGGACGAGCAGTACTTC.

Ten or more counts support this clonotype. The CDR3 loop is CASSPGGSPLHF. The CDR3 nucleotides are TGTGCCAGCAGCCCGGGGGGGTCACCCCTCCACTTT. The chain recombines TRBV2 with TRBJ1-6; TRBD1 is a possible D gene (5 bases). Trimming pared 6 bases from V and 10 bases from J, leaving 10 bases between. The CDR3 has 12 residues. CDR1 and CDR2 from the germline V gene are SNHLY and FYNNEI.

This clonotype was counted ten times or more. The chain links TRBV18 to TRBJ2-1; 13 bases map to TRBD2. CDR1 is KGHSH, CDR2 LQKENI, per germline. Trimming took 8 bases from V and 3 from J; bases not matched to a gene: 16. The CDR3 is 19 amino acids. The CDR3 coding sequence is TGTGCCAGCGTAGGCGGGACAGGGGGACTAGCGGGACTCTACAATGAGCAGTTCTTC. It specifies CASVGGTGGLAGLYNEQFF.

CDR3 amino acids: CALTGLAKNIQYF. The CDR3 DNA reads as TGTGCCTTGACAGGACTAGCCAAAAACATTCAGTACTTC. The chain combines TRBV30 with TRBJ2-4, with D possibly matching TRBD1 (6 bases). Germline-derived CDR1 and CDR2 are GTSNPN and SVGIG (reference sequence). Trimming stripped 7 bases from V and 0 bases from J, with 10 bases between. This CDR3 has 13 residues.

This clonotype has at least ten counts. The chain's CDR3 is CATSRDGVEGTQYF. CDR3 sequence (DNA): TGTGCCACCAGCAGAGATGGAGTGGAGGGGACGCAGTATTTT. The chain combines TRBV15 with TRBJ2-3; D might be TRBD2 (6 bases). V dropped 0 bases and J dropped 9 bases, with 13 bases sitting between them. This CDR3 spans 14 amino acids. CDR1 LNHNV and CDR2 YYDKDF come from the germline V gene (reference sequence).

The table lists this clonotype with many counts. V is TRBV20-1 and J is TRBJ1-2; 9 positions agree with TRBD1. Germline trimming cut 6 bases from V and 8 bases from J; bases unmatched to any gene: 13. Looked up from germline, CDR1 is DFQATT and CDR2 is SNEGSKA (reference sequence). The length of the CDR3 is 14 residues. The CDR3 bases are TGCAGTGCCAGCGAGGACAGGGGTAGTCAAGGCTACACCTTC. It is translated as CSASEDRGSQGYTF.

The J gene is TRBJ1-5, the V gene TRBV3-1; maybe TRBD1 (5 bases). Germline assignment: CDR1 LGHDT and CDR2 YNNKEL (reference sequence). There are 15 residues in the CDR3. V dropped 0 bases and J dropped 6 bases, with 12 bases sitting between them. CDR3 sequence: CASSQDRGPGQPQHF. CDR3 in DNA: TGTGCCAGCAGCCAAGATCGGGGACCAGGTCAGCCCCAGCATTTT.

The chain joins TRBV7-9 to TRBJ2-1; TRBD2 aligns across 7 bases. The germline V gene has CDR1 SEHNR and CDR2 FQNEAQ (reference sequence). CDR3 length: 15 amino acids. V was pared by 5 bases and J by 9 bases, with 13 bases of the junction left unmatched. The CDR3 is CASSPSGAGYGEQFF. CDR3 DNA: TGTGCCAGCAGCCCAAGCGGAGCGGGGTACGGTGAGCAGTTCTTC.

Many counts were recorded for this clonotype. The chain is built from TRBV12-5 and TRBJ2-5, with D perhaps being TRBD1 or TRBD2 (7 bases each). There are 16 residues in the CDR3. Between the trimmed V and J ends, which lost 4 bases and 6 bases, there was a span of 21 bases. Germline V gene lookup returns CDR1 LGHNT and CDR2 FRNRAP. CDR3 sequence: CASGSSSGGGSQTQYF. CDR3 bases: TGTGCTAGTGGTTCTTCCTCAGGGGGGGGGTCGCAGACCCAGTACTTC.